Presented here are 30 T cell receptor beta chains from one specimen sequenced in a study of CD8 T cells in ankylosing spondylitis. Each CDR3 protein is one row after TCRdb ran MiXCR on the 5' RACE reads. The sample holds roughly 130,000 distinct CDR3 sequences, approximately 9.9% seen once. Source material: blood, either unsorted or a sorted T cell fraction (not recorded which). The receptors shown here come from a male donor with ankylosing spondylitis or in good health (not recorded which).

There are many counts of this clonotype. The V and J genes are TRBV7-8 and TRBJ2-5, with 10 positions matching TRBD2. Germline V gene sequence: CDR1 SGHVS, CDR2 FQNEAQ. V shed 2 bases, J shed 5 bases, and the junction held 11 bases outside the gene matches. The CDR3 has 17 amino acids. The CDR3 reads CASSLKVLAGVGETQYF. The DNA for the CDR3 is TGTGCCAGCAGCTTAAAGGTTCTAGCGGGAGTCGGGGAGACCCAGTACTTC.

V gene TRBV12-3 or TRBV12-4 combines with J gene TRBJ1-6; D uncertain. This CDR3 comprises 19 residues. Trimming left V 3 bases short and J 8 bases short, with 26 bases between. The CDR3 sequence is CASSLVAEHQTRAYSPLHF. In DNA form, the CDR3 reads TGTGCCAGCAGTTTGGTTGCGGAGCATCAGACACGGGCATATTCACCCCTCCACTTT.

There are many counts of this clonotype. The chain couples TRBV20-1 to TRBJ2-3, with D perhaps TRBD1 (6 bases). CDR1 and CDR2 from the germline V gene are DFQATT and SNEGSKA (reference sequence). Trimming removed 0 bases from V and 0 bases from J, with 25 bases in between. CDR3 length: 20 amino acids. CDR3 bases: TGCAGTGCTAGAGAATATGGGGGCACCGAATTACATGCTAGCACAGATACGCAGTATTTT. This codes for CSAREYGGTELHASTDTQYF.

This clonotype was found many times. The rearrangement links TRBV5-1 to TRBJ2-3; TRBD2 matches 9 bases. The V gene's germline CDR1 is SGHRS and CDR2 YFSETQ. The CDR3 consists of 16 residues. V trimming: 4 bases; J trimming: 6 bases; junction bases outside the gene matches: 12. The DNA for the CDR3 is TGCGCCAGCAGCCAAATAGCGGGAGTTGGGGCGGATACGCAGTATTTT. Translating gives CASSQIAGVGADTQYF.

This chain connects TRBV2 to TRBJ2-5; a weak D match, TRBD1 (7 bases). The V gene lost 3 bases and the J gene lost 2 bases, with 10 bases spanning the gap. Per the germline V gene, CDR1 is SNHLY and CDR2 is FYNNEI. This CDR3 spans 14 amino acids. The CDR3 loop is CASSDPGGQETQYF. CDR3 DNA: TGTGCCAGCAGTGACCCAGGGGGGCAAGAGACCCAGTACTTC.

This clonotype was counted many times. The CDR3 DNA sequence: TGCAGTGCTAGAGACGATAGTCGCTTTAGCGAGCAGTACTTC. Translation gives CSARDDSRFSEQYF. J is TRBJ2-7 and V is TRBV20-1; D unresolved. V was clipped by 0 bases and J by 6 bases, with 15 bases between them. Germline values: CDR1 DFQATT, CDR2 SNEGSKA (reference sequence). The CDR3 length is 14 residues.

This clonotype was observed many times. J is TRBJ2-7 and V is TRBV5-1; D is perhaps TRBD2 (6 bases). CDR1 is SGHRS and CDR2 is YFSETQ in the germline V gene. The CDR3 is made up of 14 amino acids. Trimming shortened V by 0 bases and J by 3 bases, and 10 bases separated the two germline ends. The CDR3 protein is CASSLARGGYEQYF. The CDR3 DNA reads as TGCGCCAGCAGCTTGGCTCGGGGAGGCTACGAGCAGTACTTC.

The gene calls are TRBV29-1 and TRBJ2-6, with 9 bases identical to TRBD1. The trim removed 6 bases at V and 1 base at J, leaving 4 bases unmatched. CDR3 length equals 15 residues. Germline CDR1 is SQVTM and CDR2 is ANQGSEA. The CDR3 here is CSVGQGRSGANVLTF. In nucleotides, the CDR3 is TGCAGCGTCGGACAGGGGCGATCTGGGGCCAACGTCCTGACTTTC. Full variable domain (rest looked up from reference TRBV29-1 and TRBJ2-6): SAVISQKPSRDICQRGTSLTIQCQVDSQVTMMFWYRQQPGQSLTLIATANQGSEATYESGFVIDKFPISRPNLTFSTLTVSNMSPEDSSIYLCSVGQGRSGANVLTFGAGSRLTVL.

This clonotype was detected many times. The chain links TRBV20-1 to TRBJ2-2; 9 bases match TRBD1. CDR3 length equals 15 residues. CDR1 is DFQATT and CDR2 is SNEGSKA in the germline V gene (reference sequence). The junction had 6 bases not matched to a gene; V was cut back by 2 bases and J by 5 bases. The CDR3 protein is CSARPGQGGTGELFF. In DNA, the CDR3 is TGCAGTGCTAGACCGGGACAGGGTGGGACCGGGGAGCTGTTTTTT.

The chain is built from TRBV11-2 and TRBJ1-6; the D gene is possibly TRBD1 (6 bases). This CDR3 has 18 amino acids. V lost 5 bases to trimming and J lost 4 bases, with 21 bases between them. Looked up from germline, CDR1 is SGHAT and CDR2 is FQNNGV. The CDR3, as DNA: TGTGCCAGCAGCACCGAGGGGGTTACAAGAGTATATAATTCACCCCTCCACTTT. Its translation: CASSTEGVTRVYNSPLHF.

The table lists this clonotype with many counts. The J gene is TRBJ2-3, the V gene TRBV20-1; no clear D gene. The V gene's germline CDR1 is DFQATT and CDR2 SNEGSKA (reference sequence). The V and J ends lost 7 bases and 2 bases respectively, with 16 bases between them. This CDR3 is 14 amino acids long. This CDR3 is CSGVELSPTDTQYF. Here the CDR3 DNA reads TGCAGTGGTGTTGAACTCTCCCCCACAGATACGCAGTATTTT.

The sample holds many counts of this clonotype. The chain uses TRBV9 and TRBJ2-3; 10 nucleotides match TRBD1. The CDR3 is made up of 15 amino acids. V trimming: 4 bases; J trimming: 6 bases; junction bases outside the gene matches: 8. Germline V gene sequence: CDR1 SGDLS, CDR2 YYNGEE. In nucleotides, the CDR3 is TGTGCCAGCAGCTCCTGGACAGGGGGAGCTGATACGCAGTATTTT. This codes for CASSSWTGGADTQYF.

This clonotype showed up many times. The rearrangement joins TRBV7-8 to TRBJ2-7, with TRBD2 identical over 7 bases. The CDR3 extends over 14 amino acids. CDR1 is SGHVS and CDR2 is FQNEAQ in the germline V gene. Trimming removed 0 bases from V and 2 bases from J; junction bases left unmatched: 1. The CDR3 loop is CASSLAGGTYEQYF. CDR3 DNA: TGTGCCAGCAGCTTAGCGGGAGGGACCTACGAGCAGTACTTC.

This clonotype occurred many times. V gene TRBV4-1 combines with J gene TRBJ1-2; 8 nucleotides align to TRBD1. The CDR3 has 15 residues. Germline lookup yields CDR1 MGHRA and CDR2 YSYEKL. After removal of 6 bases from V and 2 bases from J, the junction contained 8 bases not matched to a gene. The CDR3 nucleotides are TGCGCCAGCAGGGGTCCCGGGACAGGAAACTATGGCTACACCTTC. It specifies CASRGPGTGNYGYTF.

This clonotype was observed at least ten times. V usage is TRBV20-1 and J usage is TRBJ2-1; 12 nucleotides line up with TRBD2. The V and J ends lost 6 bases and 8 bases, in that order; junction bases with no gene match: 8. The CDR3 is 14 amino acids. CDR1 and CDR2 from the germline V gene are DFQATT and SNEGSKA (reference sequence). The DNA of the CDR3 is TGCAGTGCAAGCACTAGCGGGAGGATCTATGAGCAGTTCTTC. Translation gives CSASTSGRIYEQFF.

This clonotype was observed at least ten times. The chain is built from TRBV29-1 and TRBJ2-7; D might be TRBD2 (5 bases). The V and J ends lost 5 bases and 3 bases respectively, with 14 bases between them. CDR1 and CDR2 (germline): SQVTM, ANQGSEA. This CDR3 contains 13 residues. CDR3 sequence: CSVSQDLNYEQYF. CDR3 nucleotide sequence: TGCAGCGTTAGTCAGGACTTAAACTACGAGCAGTACTTC.

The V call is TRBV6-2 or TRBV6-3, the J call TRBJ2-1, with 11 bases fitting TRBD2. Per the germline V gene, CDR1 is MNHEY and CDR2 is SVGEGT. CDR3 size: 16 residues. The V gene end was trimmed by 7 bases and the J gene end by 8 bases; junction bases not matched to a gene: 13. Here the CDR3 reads CASTSSGRTFRDEQFF. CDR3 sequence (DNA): TGTGCCAGCACGTCTAGCGGGAGGACGTTCAGAGATGAGCAGTTCTTC.

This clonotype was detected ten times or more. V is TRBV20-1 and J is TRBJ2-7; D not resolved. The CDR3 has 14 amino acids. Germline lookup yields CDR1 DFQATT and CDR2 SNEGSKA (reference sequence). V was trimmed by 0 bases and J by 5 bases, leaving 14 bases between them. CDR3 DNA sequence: TGCAGTGCTAGAGATCCGCCAACACCCCACGAGCAGTACTTC. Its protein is CSARDPPTPHEQYF.

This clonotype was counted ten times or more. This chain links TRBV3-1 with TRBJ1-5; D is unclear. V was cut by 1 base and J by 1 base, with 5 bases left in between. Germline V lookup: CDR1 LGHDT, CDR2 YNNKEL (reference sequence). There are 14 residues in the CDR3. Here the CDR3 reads CASSQAGSNQPQHF. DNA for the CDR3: TGTGCCAGCAGCCAAGCCGGAAGCAATCAGCCCCAGCATTTT. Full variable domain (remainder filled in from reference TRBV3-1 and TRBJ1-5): DTAVSQTPKYLVTQMGNDKSIKCEQNLGHDTMYWYKQDSKKFLKIMFSYNNKELIINETVPNRFSPKSPDKAHLNLHINSLELGDSAVYFCASSQAGSNQPQHFGDGTRLSIL.

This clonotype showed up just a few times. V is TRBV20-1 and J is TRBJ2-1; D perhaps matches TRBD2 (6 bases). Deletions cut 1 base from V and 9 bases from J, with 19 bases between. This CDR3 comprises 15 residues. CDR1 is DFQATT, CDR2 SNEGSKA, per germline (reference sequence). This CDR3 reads CSARAGTPFGGEQFF. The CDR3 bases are TGCAGTGCTAGAGCCGGGACTCCATTCGGTGGTGAGCAGTTCTTC.

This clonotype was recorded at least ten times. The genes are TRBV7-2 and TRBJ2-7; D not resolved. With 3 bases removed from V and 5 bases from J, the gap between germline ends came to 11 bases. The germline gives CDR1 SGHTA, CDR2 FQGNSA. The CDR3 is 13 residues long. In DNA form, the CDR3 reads TGTGCCAGCAGCTTGACGGTAGATCACGAGCAGTACTTC. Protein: CASSLTVDHEQYF.

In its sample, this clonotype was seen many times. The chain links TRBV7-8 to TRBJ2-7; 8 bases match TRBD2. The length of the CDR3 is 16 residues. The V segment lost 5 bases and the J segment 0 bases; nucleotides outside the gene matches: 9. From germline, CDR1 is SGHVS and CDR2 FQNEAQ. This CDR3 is CASSPRTSFLSYEQYF. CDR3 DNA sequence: TGTGCCAGCAGCCCCAGGACTAGCTTCCTCTCCTACGAGCAGTACTTC.

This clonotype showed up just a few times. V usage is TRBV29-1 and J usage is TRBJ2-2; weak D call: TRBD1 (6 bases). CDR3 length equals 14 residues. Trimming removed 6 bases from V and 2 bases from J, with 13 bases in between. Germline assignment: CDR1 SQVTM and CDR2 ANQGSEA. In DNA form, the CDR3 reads TGCAGCGTAGCAAGGGGGACCAACACCGGGGAGCTGTTTTTT. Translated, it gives CSVARGTNTGELFF.

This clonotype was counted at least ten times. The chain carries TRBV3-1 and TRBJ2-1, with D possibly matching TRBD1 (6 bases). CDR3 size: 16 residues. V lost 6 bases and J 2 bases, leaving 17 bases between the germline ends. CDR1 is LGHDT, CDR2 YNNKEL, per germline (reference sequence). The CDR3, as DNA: TGTGCCAGCAGACCTACCGACAGGTCCCCCTACAATGAGCAGTTCTTC. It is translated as CASRPTDRSPYNEQFF.

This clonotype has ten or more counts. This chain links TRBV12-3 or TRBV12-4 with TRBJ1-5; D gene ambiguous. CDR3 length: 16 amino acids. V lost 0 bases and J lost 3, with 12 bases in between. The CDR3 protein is CASSLASRTYNQPQHF. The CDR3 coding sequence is TGTGCCAGCAGTTTAGCGAGTCGGACCTACAATCAGCCCCAGCATTTT.

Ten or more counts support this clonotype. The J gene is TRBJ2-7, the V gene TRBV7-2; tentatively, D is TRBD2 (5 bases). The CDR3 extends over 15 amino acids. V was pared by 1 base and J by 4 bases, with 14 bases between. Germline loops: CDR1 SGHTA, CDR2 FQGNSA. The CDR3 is CASSLVLAGEYEQYF. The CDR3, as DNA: TGTGCCAGCAGCTTAGTTTTAGCTGGGGAGTACGAGCAGTACTTC. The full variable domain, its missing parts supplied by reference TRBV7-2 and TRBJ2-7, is GAGVSQSPSNKVTEKGKDVELRCDPISGHTALYWYRQSLGQGLEFLIYFQGNSAPDKSGLPSDRFSAERTGGSVSTLTIQRTQQEDSAVYLCASSLVLAGEYEQYFGPGTRLTVT.

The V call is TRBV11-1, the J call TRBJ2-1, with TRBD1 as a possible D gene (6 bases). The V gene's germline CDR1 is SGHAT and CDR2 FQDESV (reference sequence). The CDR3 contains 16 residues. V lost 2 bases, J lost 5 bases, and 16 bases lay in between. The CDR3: CASSLLPRGSNNEQFF. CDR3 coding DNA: TGTGCCAGCAGCTTACTACCCAGGGGCAGTAACAATGAGCAGTTCTTC.

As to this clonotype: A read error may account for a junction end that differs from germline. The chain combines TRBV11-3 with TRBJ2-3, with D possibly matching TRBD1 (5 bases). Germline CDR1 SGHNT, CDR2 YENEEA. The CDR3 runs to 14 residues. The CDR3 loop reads CATSAKAGSDTQYF. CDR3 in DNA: TGTGCCACCAGCGCCAAAGCAGGGTCAGATACGCAGTATTTT.

The CDR3 loop reads CASSLGPSSTDTQYF. Written as DNA, the CDR3 is TGTGCCAGCAGCTTGGGGCCGAGTAGCACAGATACGCAGTATTTT. V is TRBV5-4 and J is TRBJ2-3; D is unresolved. Germline loops: CDR1 SGHNT, CDR2 YYREEE (reference sequence). The CDR3 loop spans 15 amino acids. Trimming took off 0 bases at V and 0 bases at J, with 8 bases between the two ends.

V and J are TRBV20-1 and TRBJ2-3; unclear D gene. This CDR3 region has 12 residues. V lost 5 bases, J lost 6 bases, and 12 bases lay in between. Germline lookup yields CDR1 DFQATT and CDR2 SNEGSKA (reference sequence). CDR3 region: CSAPTLKDTQYF. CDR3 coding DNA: TGCAGTGCTCCCACCCTGAAGGATACGCAGTATTTT.